This T cell receptor (beta chain) was retrieved from a study of cytomegalovirus exposure and HLA in healthy donors. With 4 bases clipped from V and 2 bases from J, the junction kept 15 bases outside the gene matches. CDR3 length: 17 amino acids. Germline V gene data show CDR1 as SGHDT and CDR2 as YYEEEE. This clone was seen more than once but under ten times. The primer mix had 60 Vbeta and 13 Jbeta primers. Profiling relied on immunoSEQ multiplex PCR, and the TCRdb table lists in-frame clones only, not all of them. The table has tens of thousands of clones, over 65% seen once. This chain joins TRBV5-6 and TRBJ2-7; TRBD1 aligns across 7 bases. The sequenced material came from PBMCs. The receptor was derived from a man aged 45-65 years in good health and CMV-seropositive. The CDR3 nucleotides are TGTGCCAGCAGCCCCCAAATCCGGGACAGAGTTACCTACGAGCAGTACTTC. Encoded protein: CASSPQIRDRVTYEQYF. Variable domain in full (rest from reference TRBV5-6 and TRBJ2-7): DAGVTQSPTHLIKTRGQQVTLRCSPKSGHDTVSWYQQALGQGPQFIFQYYEEEERQRGNFPDRFSGHQFPNYSSELNVNALLLGDSALYLCASSPQIRDRVTYEQYFGPGTRLTVT.